The table lists the clone carrying this T cell receptor (beta chain) with many counts. For TCR beta, libraries came from iRepertoire HTBI primers and Arm-PCR of CDR3 regions. Using its own MiXCR run on the multiplex PCR reads, TCRdb lists one record per CDR3 protein. The sample yields hundreds of thousands of distinct CDR3 sequences, about a fifth seen once. These data come from a study of regulatory T cells in long-lasting Graves disease. Unmatched junction bases numbered 5, after V lost 5 bases and J lost 15 bases. The CDR3 loop spans 11 amino acids. Germline V gives CDR1 MNHNS, CDR2 SASEGT. The sample's time point: persistent/refractory GD, antithyroid drugs over 5 years with positive TRAb. From RNA extracted from PBMCs, the TCR library was made. EDTA tubes collected approximately 10 milliliters of peripheral blood.

This sample comprised peripheral blood mononuclear cells (PBMCs), obtained when the disease was refractory, from a patient treated with antithyroid drugs. This clonotype was obtained from a female donor with Graves disease. The gene calls are TRBV6-1 and TRBJ1-4; 8 positions match TRBD1. CDR3 protein: CASSNRDRLFF. CDR3 DNA: TGTGCCAGCAGTAACCGGGACAGGTTGTTTTTT.